Following are 17 T cell receptor beta chains from one sample sequenced in a study of T cell clonality in common variable immunodeficiency (dated by TCRdb to between 2014 and 2016). Points the paper makes about the study in general: Reportedly, TCRbeta sequences from CVID had fewer deletions and N-nucleotide insertions, and highly modified clones with 13 or more V deletions were absent from CVID.

Libraries were prepared through the immunoSEQ multiplex PCR assay. TCRdb holds this immuneACCESS table with in-frame rearrangements only. Some clones are missing; in checked studies, unresolved V genes explain under half, and the rest has no known cause. In this sample, some 25,000 clones appear, none counted once only. 24% of the sample belongs to the ten largest clones. Their recognized antigens are unknown. Sequencing used peripheral blood mononuclear cells. The receptors were gathered from a human donor with common variable immunodeficiency.

This clone was recorded at least ten times. The sequence runs out 3 residues before the end of the CDR3; the remainder is reconstructed from the germline J gene. The chain employs TRBV5-1 and TRBJ1-1; 7 bases are a match to TRBD1. After removal of 7 bases from V and 1 base from J, the junction contained 7 bases not matched to a gene. In germline, CDR1 is SGHRS, CDR2 YFSETQ. The CDR3 loop spans 14 amino acids. Incomplete CDR3 DNA: TGCGCCAGCCAAAGGGGGCCGGGGAACACTGAA. Translation: CASQRGPGNTE. The full CDR3 sequence reads CASQRGPGNTEAFF.

The sample holds a few counts of this clone. The sequence runs out 3 residues before the end of the CDR3; the remainder is reconstructed from the germline J gene. This chain links TRBV6-1 with TRBJ1-6, with D maybe TRBD1 (5 bases). Germline V gene data show CDR1 as MNHNS and CDR2 as SASEGT. This CDR3 has 17 residues. V shed 1 base and J shed 10 bases, with 20 bases lying between them. The CDR3 spells CASSEGFKDKGKSPLHF. The sequenced part of the CDR3 DNA is TGTGCCAGCAGTGAAGGCTTCAAGGACAAAGGGAAGTCACCC.

This clone was recorded many times. The DNA ends 3 residues before the CDR3 does, and the rest of the CDR3 is filled in from the germline J gene. The J gene is TRBJ2-1, the V gene TRBV12-3 or TRBV12-4; 8 nucleotides align to TRBD2. With V trimmed by 6 bases and J by 9 bases, 4 bases remained unmatched. The CDR3 covers 12 residues. CDR3 DNA, as far as it was read: TGTGCCAGCAGCCACGGACTAGCTGAG. This gives the protein CASSHGLAE. Given in full, the CDR3 is CASSHGLAEQFF.

This clone was counted between two and nine times. The read terminates 3 residues ahead of where the CDR3 ends, so the germline J gene completes it. The rearrangement links TRBV30 to TRBJ2-1, with D unclear. Germline CDR1 is GTSNPN and CDR2 is SVGIG (reference sequence). Trimming removed 0 bases at V and 5 bases at J, with 17 bases between. The CDR3 runs 16 residues. CDR3 DNA, as far as it was read: TGTGCCTGGAGTGTAGTCCGGTTTTCCAAGAACAATGAG. This gives the protein CAWSVVRFSKNNE. The whole CDR3 is CAWSVVRFSKNNEQFF.

At least ten counts were recorded for this clone. The CDR3 is cut off 3 residues early in the read; its end comes from the germline J gene. The V gene is TRBV18, the J gene TRBJ2-3, with a tentative D call TRBD1 (7 bases). V was clipped by 3 bases and J by 0 bases, with 16 bases between them. CDR3 length: 17 residues. Per the germline V gene, CDR1 is KGHSH and CDR2 is LQKENI. The CDR3 sequence: CASSPLPGGSSTDTQYF. CDR3 DNA (partial): TGTGCCAGCTCACCTCTCCCAGGGGGGTCTAGCACAGATACG. The full variable domain, with the rest looked up from reference TRBV18 and TRBJ2-3, is NAGVMQNPRHLVRRRGQEARLRCSPMKGHSHVYWYRQLPEEGLKFMVYLQKENIIDESGMPKERFSAEFPKEGPSILRIQQVVRGDSAAYFCASSPLPGGSSTDTQYFGPGTRLTVL.

This clone was counted at least ten times. CDR3 bases read: TGCGCCAGCAGCGAGGGGGCCGGGGAG. It specifies CASSEGAGE. The complete CDR3 reads CASSEGAGELFF. The chain carries TRBV5-1 and TRBJ2-2, with a weak D call TRBD1 (6 bases). The read ends 3 residues shy of where the CDR3 ends; the end is completed using the germline J gene. V was clipped by 4 bases and J by 6 bases, with 7 bases between them. Germline lookup yields CDR1 SGHRS and CDR2 YFSETQ. This CDR3 is 12 amino acids long.

This clone was counted at least ten times. The read is 3 residues too short to cover the CDR3 end, so that end is filled in from the germline J gene. The rearrangement uses TRBV29-1 and TRBJ2-1; possibly TRBD1 for D (6 bases). The germline gives CDR1 SQVTM, CDR2 ANQGSEA. The V and J ends lost 4 bases and 2 bases respectively, with 18 bases between them. This CDR3 is built from 16 residues. The sequenced part of the CDR3 DNA is TGCAGCGTTGTGGGGGTCGGTTCAGGGGCCTACAATGAG. Its translation is CSVVGVGSGAYNE. The complete CDR3 protein is CSVVGVGSGAYNEQFF.

This clone was seen only a few times. The read halts 3 residues ahead of the CDR3 end, with the missing end drawn from the germline J gene. The J gene is TRBJ1-2, the V gene TRBV19; 7 bases agree with TRBD1. The CDR3 consists of 13 residues. CDR1 is LNHDA, CDR2 SQIVND, per germline (reference sequence). Trimming took 6 bases from V and 4 from J; bases not matched to a gene: 5. CDR3 region: CASRAGTAYGYTF. The sequenced part of the CDR3 DNA is TGTGCCAGTAGAGCCGGGACAGCCTATGGC.

Many counts were recorded for this clone. The CDR3 is cut off 3 residues early in the read; its end comes from the germline J gene. J is TRBJ1-2 and V is TRBV20-1, with TRBD1 matching 9 bases. The V gene end was trimmed by 4 bases and the J gene end by 2 bases; junction bases not matched to a gene: 2. Germline V lookup: CDR1 DFQATT, CDR2 SNEGSKA (reference sequence). This CDR3 is 13 amino acids long. Incomplete CDR3 DNA: TGCAGTGCTACGGGACAGGGCAACTATGGC. It is translated as CSATGQGNYG. The entire CDR3 sequence reads CSATGQGNYGYTF.

This clone appeared many times. Sequencing ends 3 residues short of the CDR3 end; the germline J gene provides the rest. The J gene is TRBJ2-5, the V gene TRBV20-1; TRBD1 aligns across 9 bases. Trimming cost V 3 bases and J 2 bases; bases outside gene matches: 4. This CDR3 spans 14 amino acids. Germline loops: CDR1 DFQATT, CDR2 SNEGSKA (reference sequence). CDR3 loop: CSARGTGYQETQYF. The sequenced part of the CDR3 DNA is TGCAGTGCTAGGGGGACAGGGTATCAAGAGACC.

This clone was counted many times. The observed sequence ends 3 residues before the CDR3 terminus, with the missing tail filled in from the germline J gene. This sequence joins TRBV7-3 and TRBJ2-3; 8 bases align to TRBD1. Losses at the gene ends were 4 bases for V and 4 bases for J; bases not matched to a gene: 10. Germline-derived CDR1 and CDR2 are SGHTA and FQGTGA. The CDR3 runs 16 residues. Partial CDR3 DNA: TGTGCCAGCAGCTCCTCCCCGGGACAGGACGCAGATACG. This sequence encodes CASSSSPGQDADT. In full, the CDR3 reads CASSSSPGQDADTQYF.

Many counts were recorded for this clone. The CDR3 end is not reached by the read, which stops 3 residues before it; the germline J gene fills it in. This sequence joins TRBV29-1 and TRBJ1-2; D is perhaps TRBD1 (6 bases). This CDR3 contains 13 residues. The ends were cut back, 4 bases at V and 5 bases at J, with 14 bases in the middle. Germline-derived CDR1 and CDR2 are SQVTM and ANQGSEA. CDR3 sequence reads: CSVAQGQSYGYTF. The DNA read from the CDR3 is TGCAGCGTTGCACAGGGTCAATCGTATGGC.

This clone came up a few times. The sequence runs out 3 residues before the end of the CDR3; the remainder is reconstructed from the germline J gene. The rearrangement uses TRBV7-8 and TRBJ1-1; 8 positions match TRBD1. There are 11 residues in the CDR3. Germline CDR1 and CDR2: SGHVS and FQNEAQ. CDR3 DNA, as far as it was read: TGTGCCAGCAGCTTAGGGGACAGG. Its protein is CASSLGDR. The CDR3 in full is CASSLGDRAFF.

In its sample, this clone was seen many times. The read stops 3 residues short of the end of the CDR3; the missing end is completed from the germline J gene. The V gene is TRBV5-1, the J gene TRBJ1-2; maybe TRBD1 (5 bases). The CDR3 length is 14 residues. V was cut by 1 base and J by 0 bases, with 7 bases left in between. Per germline, CDR1 SGHRS and CDR2 YFSETQ. The CDR3 bases that were read are TGCGCCAGCAGCTTGCAGGGAGCTAACTATGGC. Its protein product is CASSLQGANYG. The complete CDR3 reads CASSLQGANYGYTF. The entire variable domain, with the rest obtained from reference TRBV5-1 and TRBJ1-2, is as follows: KAGVTQTPRYLIKTRGQQVTLSCSPISGHRSVSWYQQTPGQGLQFLFEYFSETQRNKGNFPGRFSGRQFSNSRSEMNVSTLELGDSALYLCASSLQGANYGYTFGSGTRLTVV.

This clone was observed at least ten times. From the germline J gene comes the end of the CDR3, since the read stops 3 residues before it. The gene calls are TRBV5-1 and TRBJ1-4; a weak D match, TRBD1 (6 bases). This CDR3 spans 16 amino acids. V dropped 4 bases and J dropped 4 bases, with 17 bases sitting between them. Per the germline V gene, CDR1 is SGHRS and CDR2 is YFSETQ. The CDR3 bases that were read are TGCGCCAGCAGCACGGGTACCGGGACAAATAATGAAAAA. Protein product: CASSTGTGTNNEK. The full CDR3 protein is CASSTGTGTNNEKLFF.

This clone appeared many times. The CDR3 end lies 3 residues beyond the end of the read and is filled in from the germline J gene. The chain combines TRBV7-3 with TRBJ2-1; TRBD2 agrees at 9 bases. CDR3 length: 16 amino acids. The V and J ends lost 4 bases and 3 bases, in that order; junction bases with no gene match: 7. Germline V CDR1 and CDR2: SGHTA, FQGTGA. The part of the CDR3 DNA that was read is TGTGCCAGCAGCTCGGGGGCTAGCGGGATCTACAATGAG. Translation gives CASSSGASGIYNE. The CDR3 in its entirety is CASSSGASGIYNEQFF.

This clone was counted ten times or more. The CDR3 extends 3 residues past the end of the read, so its final part is completed from the germline J gene. The V gene is TRBV6-1, the J gene TRBJ2-7, with unresolved D. The germline gives CDR1 MNHNS, CDR2 SASEGT. V was pared by 3 bases and J by 4 bases, with 7 bases between. The CDR3 spans 12 residues. CDR3 in amino acids: CASSERRYEQYF. CDR3 bases read: TGTGCCAGCAGTGAGCGCCGGTACGAG.